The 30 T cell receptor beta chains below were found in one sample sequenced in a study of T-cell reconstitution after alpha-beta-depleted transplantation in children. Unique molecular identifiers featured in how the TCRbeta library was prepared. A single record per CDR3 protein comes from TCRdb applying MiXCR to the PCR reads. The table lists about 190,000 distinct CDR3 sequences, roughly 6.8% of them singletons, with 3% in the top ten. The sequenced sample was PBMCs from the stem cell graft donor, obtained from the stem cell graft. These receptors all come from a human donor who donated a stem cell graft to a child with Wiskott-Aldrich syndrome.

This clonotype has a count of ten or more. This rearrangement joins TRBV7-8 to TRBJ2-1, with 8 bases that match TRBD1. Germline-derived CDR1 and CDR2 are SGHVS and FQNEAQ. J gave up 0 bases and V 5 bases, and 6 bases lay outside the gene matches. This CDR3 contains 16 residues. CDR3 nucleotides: TGTGCCAGCAGCCTGCGGACAGGGAGCTCCTACAATGAGCAGTTCTTC. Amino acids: CASSLRTGSSYNEQFF. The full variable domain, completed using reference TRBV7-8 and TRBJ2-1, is GAGVSQSPRYKVAKRGQDVALRCDPISGHVSLFWYQQALGQGPEFLTYFQNEAQLDKSGLPSDRFFAERPEGSVSTLKIQRTQQEDSAVYLCASSLRTGSSYNEQFFGPGTRLTVL.

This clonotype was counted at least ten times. The CDR3 region is CASSVGPSYEQYF. For the CDR3, the DNA is TGTGCCAGCAGCGTAGGGCCCTCCTACGAGCAGTACTTC. The chain combines TRBV7-8 with TRBJ2-7; D gene unclear. V was cut by 5 bases and J by 0 bases, with 8 bases left in between. The length of the CDR3 is 13 residues. CDR1 and CDR2 (germline): SGHVS, FQNEAQ.

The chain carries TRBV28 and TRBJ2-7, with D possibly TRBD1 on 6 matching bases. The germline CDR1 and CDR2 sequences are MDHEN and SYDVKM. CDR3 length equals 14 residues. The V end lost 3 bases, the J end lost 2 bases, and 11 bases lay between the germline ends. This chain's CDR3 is CASSFPGQPYEQYF. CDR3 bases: TGTGCCAGCAGTTTCCCCGGACAGCCCTACGAGCAGTACTTC.

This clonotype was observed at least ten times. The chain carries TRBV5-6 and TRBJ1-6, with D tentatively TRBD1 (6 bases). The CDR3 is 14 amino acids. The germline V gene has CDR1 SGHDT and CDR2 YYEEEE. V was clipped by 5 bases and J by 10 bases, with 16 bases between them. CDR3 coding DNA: TGTGCCAGCAGTTCAGCGGGGGCCGGATCACCCCTCCACTTT. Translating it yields CASSSAGAGSPLHF.

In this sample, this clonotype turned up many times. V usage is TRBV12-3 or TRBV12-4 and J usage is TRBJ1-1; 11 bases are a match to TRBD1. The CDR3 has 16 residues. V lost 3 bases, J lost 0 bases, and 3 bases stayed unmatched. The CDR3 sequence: CASSLGQGVMNTEAFF. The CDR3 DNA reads TGTGCCAGCAGTTTGGGACAGGGGGTCATGAACACTGAAGCTTTCTTT.

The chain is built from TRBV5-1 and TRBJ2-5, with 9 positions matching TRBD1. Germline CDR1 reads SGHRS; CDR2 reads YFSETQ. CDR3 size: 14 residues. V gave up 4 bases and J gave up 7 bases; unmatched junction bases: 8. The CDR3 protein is CASSNGQGRPTQYF. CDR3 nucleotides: TGCGCCAGCAGCAACGGACAGGGGCGGCCGACCCAGTACTTC.

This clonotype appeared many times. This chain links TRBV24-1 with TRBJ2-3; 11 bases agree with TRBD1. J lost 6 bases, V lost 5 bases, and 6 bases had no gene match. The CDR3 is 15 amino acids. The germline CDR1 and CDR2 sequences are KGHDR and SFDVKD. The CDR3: CATSGDRGFTDTQYF. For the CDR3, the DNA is TGTGCCACCAGTGGGGACAGGGGGTTTACGGATACGCAGTATTTT.

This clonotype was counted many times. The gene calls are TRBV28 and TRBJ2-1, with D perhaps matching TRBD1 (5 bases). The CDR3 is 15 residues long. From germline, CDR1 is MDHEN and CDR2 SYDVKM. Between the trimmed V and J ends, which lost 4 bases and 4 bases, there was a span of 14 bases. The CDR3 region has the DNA TGTGCCAGCAGTTCTCTTGGGGCCAAGTACAATGAGCAGTTCTTC. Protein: CASSSLGAKYNEQFF.

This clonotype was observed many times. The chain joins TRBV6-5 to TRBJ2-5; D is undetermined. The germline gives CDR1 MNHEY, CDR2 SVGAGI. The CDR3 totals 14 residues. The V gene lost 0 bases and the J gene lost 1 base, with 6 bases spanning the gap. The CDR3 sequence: CASSYSQVQETQYF. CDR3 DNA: TGTGCCAGCAGTTACTCCCAGGTCCAAGAGACCCAGTACTTC.

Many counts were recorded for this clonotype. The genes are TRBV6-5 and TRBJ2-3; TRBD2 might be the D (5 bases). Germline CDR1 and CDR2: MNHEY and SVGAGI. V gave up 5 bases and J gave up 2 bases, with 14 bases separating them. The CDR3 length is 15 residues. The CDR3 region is CASSPPGRNTDTQYF. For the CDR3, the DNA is TGTGCCAGCAGTCCCCCGGGAAGAAACACAGATACGCAGTATTTT.

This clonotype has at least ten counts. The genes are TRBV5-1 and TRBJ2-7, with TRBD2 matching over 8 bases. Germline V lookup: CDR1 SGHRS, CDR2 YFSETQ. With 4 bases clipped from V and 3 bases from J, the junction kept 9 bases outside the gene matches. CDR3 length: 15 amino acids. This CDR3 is CASSMEAGGLYEQYF. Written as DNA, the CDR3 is TGCGCCAGCAGCATGGAGGCGGGAGGACTCTACGAGCAGTACTTC. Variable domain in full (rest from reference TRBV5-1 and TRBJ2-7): KAGVTQTPRYLIKTRGQQVTLSCSPISGHRSVSWYQQTPGQGLQFLFEYFSETQRNKGNFPGRFSGRQFSNSRSEMNVSTLELGDSALYLCASSMEAGGLYEQYFGPGTRLTVT.

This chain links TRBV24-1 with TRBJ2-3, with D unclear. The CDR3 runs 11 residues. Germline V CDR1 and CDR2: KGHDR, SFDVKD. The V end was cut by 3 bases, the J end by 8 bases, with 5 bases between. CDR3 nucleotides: TGTGCCACCAGTGATCAAGGTACGCAGTATTTT. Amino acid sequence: CATSDQGTQYF.

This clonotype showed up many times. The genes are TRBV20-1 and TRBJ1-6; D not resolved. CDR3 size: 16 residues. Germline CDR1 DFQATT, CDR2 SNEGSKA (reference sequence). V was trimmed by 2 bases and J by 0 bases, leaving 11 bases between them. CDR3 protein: CSARLLRDSYNSPLHF. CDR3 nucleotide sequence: TGCAGTGCTAGACTCCTGAGAGACTCCTATAATTCACCCCTCCACTTT.

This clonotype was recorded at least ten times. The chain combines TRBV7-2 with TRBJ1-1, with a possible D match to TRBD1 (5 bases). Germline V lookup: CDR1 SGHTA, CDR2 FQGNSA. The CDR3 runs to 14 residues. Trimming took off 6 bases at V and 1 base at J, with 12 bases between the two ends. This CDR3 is CASSLRRGNTEAFF. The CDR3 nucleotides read TGTGCCAGCAGTTTAAGAAGGGGGAACACTGAAGCTTTCTTT.

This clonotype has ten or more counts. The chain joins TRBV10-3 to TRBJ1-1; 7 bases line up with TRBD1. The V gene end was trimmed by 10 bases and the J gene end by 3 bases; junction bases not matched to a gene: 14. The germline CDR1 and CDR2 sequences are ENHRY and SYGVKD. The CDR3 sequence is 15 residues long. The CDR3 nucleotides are TGTGCCACTTCATCTGGCCAAACAGGGGACACTGAAGCTTTCTTT. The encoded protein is CATSSGQTGDTEAFF.

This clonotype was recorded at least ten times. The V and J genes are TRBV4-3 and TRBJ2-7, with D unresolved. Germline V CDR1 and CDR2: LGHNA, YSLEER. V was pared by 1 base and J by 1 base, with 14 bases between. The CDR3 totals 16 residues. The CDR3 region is CASSQGVGGPSYEQYF. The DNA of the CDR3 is TGCGCCAGCAGCCAAGGTGTTGGCGGACCTTCCTACGAGCAGTACTTC.

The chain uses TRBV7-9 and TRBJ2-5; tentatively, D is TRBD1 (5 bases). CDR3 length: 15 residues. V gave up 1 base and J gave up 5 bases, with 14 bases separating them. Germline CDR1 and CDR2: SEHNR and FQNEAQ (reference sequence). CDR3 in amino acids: CASSLEGSSRETQYF. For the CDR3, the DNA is TGTGCCAGCAGCTTAGAGGGGTCCAGTCGCGAGACCCAGTACTTC.

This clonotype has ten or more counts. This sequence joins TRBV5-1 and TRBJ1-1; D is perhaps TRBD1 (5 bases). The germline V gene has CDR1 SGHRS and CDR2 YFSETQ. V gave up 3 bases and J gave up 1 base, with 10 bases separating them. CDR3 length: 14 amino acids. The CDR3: CASSWGSPNTEAFF. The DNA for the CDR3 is TGCGCCAGCAGCTGGGGCAGTCCGAACACTGAAGCTTTCTTT.

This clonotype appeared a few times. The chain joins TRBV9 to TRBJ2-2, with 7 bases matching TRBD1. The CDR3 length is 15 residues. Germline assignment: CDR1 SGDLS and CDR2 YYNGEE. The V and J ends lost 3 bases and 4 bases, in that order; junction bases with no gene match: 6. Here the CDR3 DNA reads TGTGCCAGCAGCGGAGACGGACAGGCCACCGGGGAGCTGTTTTTT. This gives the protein CASSGDGQATGELFF.

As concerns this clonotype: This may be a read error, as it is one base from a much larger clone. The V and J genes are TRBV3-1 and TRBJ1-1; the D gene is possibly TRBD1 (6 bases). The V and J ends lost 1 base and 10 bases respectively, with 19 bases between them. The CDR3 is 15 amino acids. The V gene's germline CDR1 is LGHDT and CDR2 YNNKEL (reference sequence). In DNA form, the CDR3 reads TGTGCCAGCAGCCAAGTCAGAGGGGGGGTCGCTGTAGCTTTCTTT. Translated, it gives CASSQVRGGVAVAFF.

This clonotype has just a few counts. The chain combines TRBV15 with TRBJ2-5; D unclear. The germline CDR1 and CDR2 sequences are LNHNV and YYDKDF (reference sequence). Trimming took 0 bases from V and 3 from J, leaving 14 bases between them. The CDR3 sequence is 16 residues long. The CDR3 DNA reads TGTGCCACCAGCAGAGATGCTAACTGGGCGGAAGAGACCCAGTACTTC. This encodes CATSRDANWAEETQYF. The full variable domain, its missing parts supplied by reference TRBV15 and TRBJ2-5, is DAMVIQNPRYQVTQFGKPVTLSCSQTLNHNVMYWYQQKSSQAPKLLFHYYDKDFNNEADTPDNFQSRRPNTSFCFLDIRSPGLGDTAMYLCATSRDANWAEETQYFGPGTRLLVL.

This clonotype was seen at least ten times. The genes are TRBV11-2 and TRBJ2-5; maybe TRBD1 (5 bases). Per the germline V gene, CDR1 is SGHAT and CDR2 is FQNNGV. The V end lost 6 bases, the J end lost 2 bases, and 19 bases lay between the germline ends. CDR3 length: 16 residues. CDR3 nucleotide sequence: TGTGCCAGCAGGCCGGTGGCCAGGGCGAAACAAGAGACCCAGTACTTC. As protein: CASRPVARAKQETQYF.

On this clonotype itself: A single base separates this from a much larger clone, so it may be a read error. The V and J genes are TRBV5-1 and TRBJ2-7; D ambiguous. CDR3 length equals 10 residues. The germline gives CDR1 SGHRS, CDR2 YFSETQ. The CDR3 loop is CDPQVLVAYF. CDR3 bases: TGCGACCCCCAGGTATTAGTTGCGTACTTC.

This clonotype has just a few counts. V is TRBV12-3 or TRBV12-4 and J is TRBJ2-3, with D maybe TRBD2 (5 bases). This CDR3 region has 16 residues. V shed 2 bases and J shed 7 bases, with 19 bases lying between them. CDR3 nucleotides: TGTGCCAGCAGTTTATCCGAGTTTACACAGCGGAATACGCAGTATTTT. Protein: CASSLSEFTQRNTQYF.

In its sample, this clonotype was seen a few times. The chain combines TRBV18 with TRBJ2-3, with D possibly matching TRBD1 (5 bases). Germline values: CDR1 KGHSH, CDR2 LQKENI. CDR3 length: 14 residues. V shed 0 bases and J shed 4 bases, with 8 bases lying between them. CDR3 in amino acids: CASSPPTRADTQYF. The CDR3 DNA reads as TGTGCCAGCTCACCACCGACCAGGGCAGATACGCAGTATTTT.

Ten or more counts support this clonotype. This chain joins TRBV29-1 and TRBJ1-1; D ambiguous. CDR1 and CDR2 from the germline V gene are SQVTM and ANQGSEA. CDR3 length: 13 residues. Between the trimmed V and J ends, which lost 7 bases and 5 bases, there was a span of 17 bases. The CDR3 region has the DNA TGCAGCGGGCAACATGGACTGGGAACTGAAGCTTTCTTT. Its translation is CSGQHGLGTEAFF. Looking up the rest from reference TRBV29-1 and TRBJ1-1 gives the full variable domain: SAVISQKPSRDICQRGTSLTIQCQVDSQVTMMFWYRQQPGQSLTLIATANQGSEATYESGFVIDKFPISRPNLTFSTLTVSNMSPEDSSIYLCSGQHGLGTEAFFGQGTRLTVV.

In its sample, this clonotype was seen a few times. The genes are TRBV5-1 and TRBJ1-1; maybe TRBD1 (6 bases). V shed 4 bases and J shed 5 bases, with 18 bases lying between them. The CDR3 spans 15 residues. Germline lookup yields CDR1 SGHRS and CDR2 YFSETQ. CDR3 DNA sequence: TGCGCCAGCAGCCCTGATCCAGGGGACGGAACTGAAGCTTTCTTT. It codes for CASSPDPGDGTEAFF. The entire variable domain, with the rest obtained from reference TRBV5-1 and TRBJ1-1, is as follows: KAGVTQTPRYLIKTRGQQVTLSCSPISGHRSVSWYQQTPGQGLQFLFEYFSETQRNKGNFPGRFSGRQFSNSRSEMNVSTLELGDSALYLCASSPDPGDGTEAFFGQGTRLTVV.

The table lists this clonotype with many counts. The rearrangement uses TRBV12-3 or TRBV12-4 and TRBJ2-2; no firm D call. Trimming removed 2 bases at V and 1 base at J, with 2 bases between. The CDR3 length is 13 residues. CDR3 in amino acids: CASSLLNTGELFF. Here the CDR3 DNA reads TGTGCCAGCAGTTTACTGAACACCGGGGAGCTGTTTTTT.

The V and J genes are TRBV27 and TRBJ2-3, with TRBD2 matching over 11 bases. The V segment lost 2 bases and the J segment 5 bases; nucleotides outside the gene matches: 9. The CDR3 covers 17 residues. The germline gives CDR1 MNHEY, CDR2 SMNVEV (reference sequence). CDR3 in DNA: TGTGCCAGCAGTTTAATAGTAGCGGGGGGGATTGGAGATACGCAGTATTTT. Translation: CASSLIVAGGIGDTQYF.

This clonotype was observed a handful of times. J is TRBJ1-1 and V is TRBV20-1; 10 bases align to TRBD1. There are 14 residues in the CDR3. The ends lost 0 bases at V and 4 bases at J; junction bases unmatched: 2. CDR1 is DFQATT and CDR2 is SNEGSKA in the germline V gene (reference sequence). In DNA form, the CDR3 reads TGCAGTGCTAGAGAGACAGGGGGCCCCACTGAAGCTTTCTTT. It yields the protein CSARETGGPTEAFF.